This TCR beta chain appears in the sequencing data of a study of radiotherapy plus CTLA-4 blockade in lung cancer. Across the whole study: In approximately 17% of patients, objective responses were seen; 30% to 35% had disease control.

V lost 3 bases to trimming and J lost 2 bases, with 13 bases between them. This CDR3 region has 15 residues. Germline CDR1 reads LGHNA; CDR2 reads YNFKEQ. Produced via immunoSEQ multiplex PCR; TCRdb's table is partial and in-frame only. Altogether fewer than 65,000 clones are present, almost 85% being singletons, with the ten largest covering 6.1%. As for this clone: The antigen remains undetermined.

The study, taken as a whole, reports: Reports identified early blood T cell clone dynamics, with interferon-beta, as the best response predictor.

Focal radiation was given together with CTLA-4 blockade (ipilimumab) to patients with chemo-refractory metastatic non-small-cell lung cancer. Sequenced here: peripheral blood, sampled from a patient treated with radiotherapy plus ipilimumab. This TCR came from a human donor with non-small cell lung cancer whose response to radiotherapy plus ipilimumab could not be evaluated. The rearrangement joins TRBV4-2 to TRBJ2-5; tentative D call: TRBD2 (5 bases). DNA of the CDR3: TGTGCCAGCAGCCAGGACTCCGGATATCAAGAGACCCAGTACTTC. Its translation: CASSQDSGYQETQYF.